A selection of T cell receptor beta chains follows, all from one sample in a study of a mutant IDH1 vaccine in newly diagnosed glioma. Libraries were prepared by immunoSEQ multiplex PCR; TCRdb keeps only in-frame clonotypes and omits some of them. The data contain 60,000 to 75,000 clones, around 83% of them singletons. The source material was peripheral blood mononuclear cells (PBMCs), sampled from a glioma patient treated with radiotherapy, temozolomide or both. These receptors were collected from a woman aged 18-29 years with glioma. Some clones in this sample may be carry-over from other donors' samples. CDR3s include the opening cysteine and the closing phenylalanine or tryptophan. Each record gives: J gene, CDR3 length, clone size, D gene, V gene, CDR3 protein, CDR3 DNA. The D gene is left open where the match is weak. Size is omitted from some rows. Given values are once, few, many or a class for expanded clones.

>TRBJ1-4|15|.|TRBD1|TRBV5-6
CASSSTGYTNEKLFF
TGTGCCAGCAGCTCGACAGGGTATACTAATGAAAAACTGTTTTTT
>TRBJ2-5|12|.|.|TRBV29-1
CSVERGQETQYF
TGCAGCGTTGAACGGGGGCAAGAGACCCAGTACTTC
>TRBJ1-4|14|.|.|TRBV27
CASSLAGPNEKLFF
TGTGCCAGCAGTTTGGCAGGGCCCAATGAAAAACTGTTTTTT
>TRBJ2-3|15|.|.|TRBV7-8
CASSLDGGATDTQYF
TGTGCCAGCAGCTTAGACGGCGGGGCGACAGATACGCAGTATTTT
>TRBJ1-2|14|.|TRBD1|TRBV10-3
CAISGGQGNYGYTF
TGTGCCATCAGTGGGGGACAGGGAAACTATGGCTACACCTTC
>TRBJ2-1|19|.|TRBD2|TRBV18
CASSPLRTSGRLSYNEQFF
TGTGCCAGCTCACCTTTACGGACTAGCGGGAGACTATCCTACAATGAGCAGTTCTTC
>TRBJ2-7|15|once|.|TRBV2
CASSELAELMGEQYF
TGTGCCAGCAGTGAACTGGCAGAGCTCATGGGGGAGCAGTACTTC
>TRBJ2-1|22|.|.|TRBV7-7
CASSLETPVPGLPGLSYNEQFF
TGTGCTAGCAGCTTAGAGACCCCCGTTCCGGGTTTACCGGGCCTCTCCTACAATGAGCAGTTCTTC
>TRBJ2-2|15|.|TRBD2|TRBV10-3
CAIRGTSANTGELFF
TGTGCCATCAGGGGGACTAGCGCGAACACCGGGGAGCTGTTTTTT
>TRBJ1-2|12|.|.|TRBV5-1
CASSLEGTGYTF
TGCGCCAGCAGCTTGGAGGGGACAGGCTACACCTTC
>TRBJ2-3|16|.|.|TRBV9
CASSVDGGKMTDTQYF
TGTGCCAGCAGCGTAGATGGGGGGAAAATGACAGATACGCAGTATTTT
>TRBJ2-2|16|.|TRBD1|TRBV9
CASSVDDRGRTGELFF
TGTGCCAGCAGCGTAGATGACAGGGGAAGGACCGGGGAGCTGTTTTTT
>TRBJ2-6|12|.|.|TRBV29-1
CSVDSGANVLTF
TGCAGCGTTGACAGTGGGGCCAACGTCCTGACTTTC
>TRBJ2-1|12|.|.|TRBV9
CASSVGYSEQFF
TGTGCCAGCAGCGTAGGATACAGCGAGCAGTTCTTC
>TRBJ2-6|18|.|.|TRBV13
CASSLMQGGSSGANVLTF
TGTGCCAGCAGCTTAATGCAGGGTGGGAGCTCTGGGGCCAACGTCCTGACTTTC
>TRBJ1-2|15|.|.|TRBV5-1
CASSLGVQRFYGYTF
TGCGCCAGCAGCTTGGGCGTACAGCGATTCTATGGCTACACCTTC
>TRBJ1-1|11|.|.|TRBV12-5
CASGYRVEAFF
TGTGCTAGTGGGTACAGGGTTGAAGCTTTCTTT
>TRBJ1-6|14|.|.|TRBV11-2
CASSSRAYNSPLHF
TGTGCCAGCAGCTCCCGGGCCTATAATTCACCCCTCCACTTT
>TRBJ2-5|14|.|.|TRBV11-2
CASSLDQGGETQYF
TGTGCCAGCAGCTTAGATCAGGGGGGAGAGACCCAGTACTTC
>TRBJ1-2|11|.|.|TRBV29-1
CSVAGINGYTF
TGCAGCGTTGCCGGGATCAATGGCTACACCTTC
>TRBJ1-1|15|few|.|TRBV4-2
CASSQVGEEHTEAFF
TGTGCCAGCAGCCAAGTAGGCGAGGAGCACACTGAAGCTTTCTTT
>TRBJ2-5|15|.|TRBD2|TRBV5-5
CASSFPSGGQETQYF
TGTGCCAGCAGCTTCCCATCGGGGGGTCAAGAGACCCAGTACTTC
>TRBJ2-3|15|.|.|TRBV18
CASSPRGKVADTQYF
TGTGCCAGCTCACCACGGGGGAAGGTGGCAGATACGCAGTATTTT
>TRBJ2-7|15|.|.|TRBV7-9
CASSLRSSVHYEQYF
TGTGCCAGCAGCTTACGCTCGAGCGTACACTACGAGCAGTACTTC
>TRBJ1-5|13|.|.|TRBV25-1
CASSELASEPQHF
TGTGCCAGCAGTGAATTGGCCTCAGAGCCCCAGCATTTT
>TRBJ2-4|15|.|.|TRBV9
CASSVGQTAKNIQYF
TGTGCCAGCAGCGTTGGACAGACAGCCAAAAACATTCAGTACTTC
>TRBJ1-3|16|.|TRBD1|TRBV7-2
CASSFRDRVDGNTIYF
TGTGCCAGCAGCTTCCGGGACAGGGTAGATGGAAACACCATATATTTT
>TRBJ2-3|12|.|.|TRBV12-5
CASGPFRSTQYF
TGTGCTAGTGGTCCCTTCAGGTCGACGCAGTATTTT
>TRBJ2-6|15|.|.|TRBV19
CASSSINSGANVLTF
TGTGCCAGTAGTAGCATAAACTCTGGGGCCAACGTCCTGACTTTC
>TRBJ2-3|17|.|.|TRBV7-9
CASSLVGGLGTTDTQYF
TGTGCCAGCAGCTTAGTCGGGGGACTTGGGACCACAGATACGCAGTATTTT
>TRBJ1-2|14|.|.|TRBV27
CASSPNVSPYGYTF
TGTGCCAGCAGCCCCAACGTTTCACCTTATGGCTACACCTTC
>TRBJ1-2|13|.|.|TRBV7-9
CASSFSGENGYTF
TGTGCCAGCAGCTTCTCAGGGGAGAACGGCTACACCTTC
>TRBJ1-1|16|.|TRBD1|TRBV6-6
CASSLGTGGVNTEAFF
TGTGCCAGCAGTCTCGGGACAGGGGGAGTCAACACTGAAGCTTTCTTT
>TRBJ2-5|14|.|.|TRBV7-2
CASSLRRGMETQYF
TGTGCCAGCAGCTTAAGAAGGGGGATGGAGACCCAGTACTTC
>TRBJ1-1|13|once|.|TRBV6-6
CASSYPSGTEAFF
TGTGCCAGCAGTTACCCCTCGGGTACTGAAGCTTTCTTT
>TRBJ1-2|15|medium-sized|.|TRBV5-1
CASSLTDGTNYGYTF
TGCGCCAGCAGCTTGACGGACGGGACTAACTATGGCTACACCTTC
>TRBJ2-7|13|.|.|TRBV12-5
CASGLVILNEQYF
TGTGCTAGTGGTTTGGTAATTCTAAACGAGCAGTACTTC
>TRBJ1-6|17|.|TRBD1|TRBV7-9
CASSLGSDRAYNSPLHF
TGTGCCAGCAGCTTAGGATCGGACAGGGCCTATAATTCACCCCTCCACTTT
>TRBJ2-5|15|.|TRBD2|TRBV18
CASSLGTSGEETQYF
TGTGCCAGCTCACTGGGGACTAGCGGGGAAGAGACCCAGTACTTC
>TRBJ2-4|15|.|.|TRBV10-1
CASTRDLTHRNIQYF
TGCGCCAGCACCCGGGACTTAACCCATAGAAACATTCAGTACTTC